This T cell receptor beta chain was sequenced during a study of blood T cell repertoires in COVID-19. As for the study in general: The origin of the acute and convalescent COVID-19 samples was the United States, Italy and Spain.

The V end lost 1 base, the J end lost 6 bases, and 16 bases lay between the germline ends. The CDR3 covers 15 residues. The germline CDR1 and CDR2 sequences are LGHDT and YNNKEL (reference sequence). In the original analysis: Estimated nucleated cell counts came from reference gene primer amplification. Sequenced by immunoSEQ multiplex PCR; TCRdb stores in-frame clones only, minus some. That table furnishes V, J and clone size, whereas the DNA furnished D and trimming. The sample records roughly 180,000 clones, about 88% being singletons. The origin of this receptor is a man between 70 and 80 years old with active or convalescent COVID-19. The chain links TRBV3-1 (or the pseudogene TRBV3-2) to TRBJ2-7, with D possibly being TRBD1 (5 bases). The sequenced sample was peripheral blood. The CDR3: CASSQGRAGAIEQYF. The CDR3 DNA follows: TGTGCCAGCAGCCAAGGACGTGCTGGGGCGATCGAGCAGTACTTC.